The clone carrying this TCR beta chain was counted at least ten times. As to time point: patch test 3, about 24 weeks after DPC sensitization. Treatment indicated: therapeutic diphenylcyclopropenone sensitization with weekly scalp DPC. The data belong to a study of human T cells and chemical hapten exposure. In the study overall: Donors were sensitized with 2% DPC on the upper inner arm. Weekly scalp doses of diphenylcyclopropenone were given to patients during the approximately 25-week study.

Single cDNA molecules in the library carried unique molecular identifiers attached during preparation. One entry per CDR3 protein, called by TCRdb with MiXCR from the RACE reads. This sample carries under 100,000 distinct CDR3 sequences, 10% to 14% of them seen once, and the ten largest clones take about 3.5%. Between the trimmed V and J ends, which lost 5 bases and 3 bases, there was a span of 13 bases. CDR1 is SEHNR and CDR2 is FQNEAQ in the germline V gene (reference sequence). The CDR3 is 15 amino acids. The origin of this receptor is a woman aged 45-59 years with alopecia areata. Some clones in this sample may be carry-over from other donors' samples. The chain joins TRBV7-9 to TRBJ1-4; D might be TRBD1 (5 bases). Source: whole blood, taken in connection with sensitization to the hapten diphenylcyclopropenone (DPC). The CDR3 reads CASSRDGGPNEKLFF. The CDR3 DNA reads as TGTGCCAGCAGCCGTGACGGGGGACCTAATGAAAAACTGTTTTTT.